This T cell receptor beta chain originates from a study of shared clonotypes between healthy human individuals. Naive-designated CD8 cells lacked CD45RO, were positively enriched for CCR7, and omitted terminally differentiated effector memory CD45RA+ cells. Germline CDR1 and CDR2: MNHNY and SVGAGI (reference sequence). V lost 6 bases and J lost 8; bases outside the gene matches: 6. The CDR3 runs to 15 residues. Sequencing used immunoSEQ multiplex PCR; TCRdb keeps in-frame clones, though not all of them. The sample lists nearly 600,000 clones; less than 97% were seen once. The sequence derives from a woman aged 25 to 39 in good health. The sequencing sample was made of naive CD8+ T cells sorted from blood. This chain links TRBV6-6 with TRBJ2-1, with 14 bases lining up with TRBD2. The CDR3 nucleotides are TGTGCCAGCAGCGCGGGACTAGCGGGAGCCTATGAGCAGTTCTTC. Residues: CASSAGLAGAYEQFF.